This TCR beta chain was retrieved from a study of T-cell reconstitution after alpha-beta-depleted transplantation in children (dated by TCRdb to about 2016). A note on the overall study: Using TCR repertoire profiling, the study followed T-cell immune reconstitution in a quantitative way in children after TCRalphabeta/CD19-depleted allogeneic hematopoietic cell transplantation.

This sample's treatment or condition label indicates: allogeneic hematopoietic cell transplantation with graft depleted of TCRalphabeta T cells and CD19 B cells. The children who served as transplant recipients had been given grafts of TCRalphabeta/CD19-depleted allogeneic hematopoietic cells. As for this clonotype: Its antigen remains undetermined. A much larger clone is a single base away; this may be a read error.

The V and J ends are trimmed by 11 bases and 3 bases, leaving 16 bases between them. The CDR3 runs 13 residues from the cysteine to the phenylalanine. The read is trimmed to its CDR3 DNA, 39 bases read in frame from base 1. CDR1 and CDR2, per the germline V gene, are ENHRY and SYGVKD. The protocol used for the library was PCR. The data were produced on an Illumina HiSeq 2500. TCR libraries were prepared with molecular barcoding, using unique molecular identifiers to normalize TCRbeta repertoire quantification. TCRdb reanalyzed the raw reads on its own, using fastp at Q25 for trimming and MiXCR for clone calling, and kept in-frame beta chains. Each CDR3 protein gets just one entry, which takes the most common genes and DNA from the rows behind it. For this sample there are approximately 650,000 distinct CDR3 sequences; over 10% appear just once. The leading ten clones occupy 0.65% to 0.9% of the sample.

Study-wide conclusions, independent of this receptor: The frequencies of hyperexpanded clones fell over the following months, and after one year, T-cell counts and TCRbeta diversity were mostly attributed to newly produced T cells. In some patients, the high TCRbeta diversity seen at day 60 was put down to recipient T cells and intrathymic progenitors that had survived conditioning. The apparently early alphabetaT-cell count recovery about two months after transplant was reportedly dependent on only several hundred rapidly expanded clones derived from non-depleted graft cells.

The chain was built from TRBV10-3 and TRBJ2-5, with the D gene uncertain. The sample in question was PBMCs, obtained before TCRalphabeta/CD19-depleted stem cell transplant. This TCR came from a girl aged 2-15 years with congenital amegakaryocytic thrombocytopenia, due to receive a stem cell transplant. The CDR3 has the sequence CAASRVSKETQYF. The DNA reads TGTGCCGCCTCCCGGGTCAGCAAAGAGACCCAGTACTTC.